A single T cell receptor beta chain is shown here with its context. The germline gives CDR1 SQVTM, CDR2 ANQGSEA. The CDR3 loop spans 13 amino acids. The data belong to a study of blood T cells in healthy people across ages. Primed by a sample-barcoded 5' primer and a J-beta primer mix, a second PCR proceeded for about 6 to 12 cycles. A template-switch adaptor that had 12 random nucleotides put a tag on each cDNA molecule. TCRdb independently ran MiXCR on the 5' RACE reads; one entry per CDR3 protein. This table has around 600,000 distinct CDR3 sequences, roughly 48% appearing once. The sequenced sample consisted of blood. V usage is TRBV29-1 and J usage is TRBJ2-1, with TRBD2 matching over 9 bases. The DNA matches TRBJ2-7 better at its end, which makes the J call doubtful. The receptor comes from a man older than 75 in good health. The CDR3 protein is CSASGNRYNEQYF. Here the CDR3 DNA reads TGCAGCGCTAGCGGGAACCGATACAATGAGCAGTACTTC.